A selection of T cell receptor beta chains follows, all from one sample in a study of blood T cell repertoires in COVID-19. The table came from immunoSEQ multiplex PCR; TCRdb's copy has only in-frame clones and leaves some out. Among 200,000 to 250,000 clones listed, around 80% were seen once. Sequences were obtained from peripheral blood. The receptors originated from a human donor in a cohort sampled during active COVID-19. Each CDR3 is given with its conserved first and last residue. The order of the fields is clone size, D gene, J gene, V gene, CDR3 DNA, CDR3 protein. The D gene is left open where the match is weak. Clone size appears in some rows only: once, few, many, or a class for an expanded clone.

>once|-|TRBJ1-6|TRBV7-9
TGTGCCAGCAGCTTATTGACAGGCCCGACACCCCTCCACTTT
CASSLLTGPTPLHF
>-|TRBD1|TRBJ2-7|TRBV3-1/TRBV3-2
TGTGCCAGCAGCCAACTTACAGGGGAGTCCGAGCAGTACTTC
CASSQLTGESEQYF
>-|TRBD1|TRBJ1-5|TRBV15
TGTGCCACCAGCCCCGGACAGGCAGATCAGCCCCAGCATTTT
CATSPGQADQPQHF
>-|-|TRBJ1-2|TRBV30
TGTGCCTGGAGTGTATTAAGAACTCCTAACTATGGCTACACCTTC
CAWSVLRTPNYGYTF
>-|TRBD1|TRBJ2-3|TRBV29-1
TGCAGCGTCGACCGACAGGGGGCGAGAGATACGCAGTATTTT
CSVDRQGARDTQYF
>-|-|TRBJ1-5|TRBV7-2
TGTGCCAGCAGCTTCTATAGCAATCAGCCCCAGCATTTT
CASSFYSNQPQHF
>-|-|TRBJ1-3|TRBV7-9
TGTGCCACCTCCCCCAGGGCGGGAAACACCATATATTTT
CATSPRAGNTIYF
>-|TRBD1|TRBJ1-1|TRBV3-1/TRBV3-2
TGTGCCAGCAGCCAAGATTATCGGGACAGTGTGAACACTGAAGCTTTCTTT
CASSQDYRDSVNTEAFF
>-|-|TRBJ1-5|TRBV5-8
TGTGCCGGGCAGGGTCGAAATCAGCCCCAGCATTTT
CAGQGRNQPQHF
>-|-|TRBJ1-3|TRBV3-1/TRBV3-2
TGTGCCAGCAGCCACCTACAGGGATACGGTGGAAACACCATATATTTT
CASSHLQGYGGNTIYF
>-|TRBD2|TRBJ2-1|TRBV6-5
TGTGCCAGCAGTTACTCTCAAGCGGGAGAGGGAGATGAGCAGTTCTTC
CASSYSQAGEGDEQFF
>-|-|TRBJ1-5|TRBV9
TGTGCCAGCAGCAAAGGCGGGGGAGGGAATCAGCCCCAGCATTTT
CASSKGGGGNQPQHF
>many|-|TRBJ1-1|TRBV3-1/TRBV3-2
TGTGCCAGCAGCCAGGGGAGCGGGCATTTTGGAGCTTTCTTT
CASSQGSGHFGAFF
>-|TRBD1|TRBJ1-3|TRBV7-2
TGTGCCAGCGGGGACAGGGGAACCGGAAACACCATATATTTT
CASGDRGTGNTIYF
>-|-|TRBJ2-7|TRBV4-1
TGCGCCAGCAGCCAAGAAAGGGGCAGGTCCTACGAGCAGTACTTC
CASSQERGRSYEQYF
>-|TRBD2|TRBJ2-1|TRBV5-1
TGCGCCAGCAGCGCTAGCGGAGCCTCCCACAATGAGCAGTTCTTC
CASSASGASHNEQFF
>once|TRBD2|TRBJ2-5|TRBV7-7
TGTGCTAGCAGCAGCTTAGGTTCGGGGACTAGCGGACCGTTGGGGACCCAGTACTTC
CASSSLGSGTSGPLGTQYF
>-|TRBD2|TRBJ2-5|TRBV10-3
TGTGCCACCTTAGCGGGAGCCGGGGGGGAGACCCAGTACTTC
CATLAGAGGETQYF
>-|-|TRBJ1-3|TRBV28
TGTGCCAGCAGTTTTTCAGACTCTGGAAACACCATATATTTT
CASSFSDSGNTIYF
>few|-|TRBJ2-7|TRBV5-1
TGCGCCAGCAGCTTGGGAGTGGCGGCGGTCGCCGAGCAGTACTTC
CASSLGVAAVAEQYF
>few|-|TRBJ1-1|TRBV3-1/TRBV3-2
TGTGCCAGCAGCCAAGGACAGAACACTGAAGCTTTCTTT
CASSQGQNTEAFF
>-|-|TRBJ2-7|TRBV7-9
TGTGCCAGCAGCTTCGGAGAGGGGGTTCGCTACGAGCAGTACTTC
CASSFGEGVRYEQYF
>-|TRBD2|TRBJ2-1|TRBV7-2
TGTGCCAGCAGCTTAAGTAGCGGGGTTTACAATGAGCAGTTCTTC
CASSLSSGVYNEQFF
>-|-|TRBJ1-2|TRBV6-1
TGTGCCAGCAGTGAATCGAACTATGGCTACACCTTC
CASSESNYGYTF
>-|TRBD1|TRBJ2-7|TRBV6-5
TGTGCCAGCATTACCACAGGGGCCAGGGAGCAGTACTTC
CASITTGAREQYF
>-|-|TRBJ2-7|TRBV20-1
TGCAGTGGCGGACAGTCGGACGAGCAGTACTTC
CSGGQSDEQYF
>-|TRBD1|TRBJ1-3|TRBV13
TGTGCCAGCGGCCTACAGGGGTTCTCTGGAAACACCATATATTTT
CASGLQGFSGNTIYF
>-|TRBD1|TRBJ1-1|TRBV28
TGTGCCAGCAGTCAAGGGACAGGGGGCAAGACCGGTGCTGAAGCTTTCTTT
CASSQGTGGKTGAEAFF
>-|-|TRBJ2-7|TRBV6-1
TGTGCCAGCATCCAGGGGCTGGGCTACGAGCAGTACTTC
CASIQGLGYEQYF
>-|TRBD2|TRBJ2-2|TRBV2
TGTGCCACACAAAGGGGGACTAGCGGTCCCGGGGAGCTGTTTTTT
CATQRGTSGPGELFF
>medium-sized|-|TRBJ1-2|TRBV28
TGTGCCAGCAGCCCCAGGGACACCTTCTATGGCTACACCTTC
CASSPRDTFYGYTF
>-|-|TRBJ2-1|TRBV9
TGTGCCAGCTCTCGGGAAGCTTACAATGAGCAGTTCTTC
CASSREAYNEQFF
>-|-|TRBJ2-7|TRBV28
TGTGCCAGCAGTCCTAGAGGGAAGGGCTCCTACGAGCAGTACTTC
CASSPRGKGSYEQYF
>-|-|TRBJ1-2|TRBV5-1
TGCGCCAGCAGCCCTACCGGGAGGACTAGGGACTATGGCTACACCTTC
CASSPTGRTRDYGYTF
>-|-|TRBJ1-3|TRBV28
TGTGCCAGCAGTCGCGGGGGTGCTCGAGGAAACACCATATATTTT
CASSRGGARGNTIYF
>few|TRBD1|TRBJ1-6|TRBV28
TGTGCCAGCAGTTGGGACAGGGGTAATTCACCCCTCCACTTT
CASSWDRGNSPLHF
>-|TRBD1|TRBJ1-2|TRBV19
TGTGCCAGTAGGCCGGGACAGGGCGACTATGGCTACACCTTC
CASRPGQGDYGYTF
>once|-|TRBJ1-4|TRBV7-2
TGTGCCAGCAGCTTAGCGTCGGCAGGGATGGGTGAAAAACTGTTTTTT
CASSLASAGMGEKLFF
>-|-|TRBJ2-5|TRBV24-1
TGTGCCACCAGTGAGGGGGCGCGAGGAGAGACCCAGTACTTC
CATSEGARGETQYF
>few|TRBD2|TRBJ2-1|TRBV6-5
TGTGCCACCATTCCTAGCGGGCCCCGGGATGAGCAGTTCTTC
CATIPSGPRDEQFF
>-|-|TRBJ1-6|TRBV9
TGTGCCAGCAGCGCCAGCCCAGGAGGTGGTAATTCACCCCTCCACTTT
CASSASPGGGNSPLHF
>-|-|TRBJ2-7|TRBV29-1
TGCAGCGTTGAAGGGGGCGCTTACGAGCAGTACTTC
CSVEGGAYEQYF
>-|-|TRBJ2-3|TRBV7-2
TGTGCCAGCAGCTTAGGGAGAACGCAGTATTTT
CASSLGRTQYF
>-|TRBD1|TRBJ2-7|TRBV19
TGTGCCAGTAGTATCCCCCGGACAGGCGCGACCTACGAGCAGTACTTC
CASSIPRTGATYEQYF